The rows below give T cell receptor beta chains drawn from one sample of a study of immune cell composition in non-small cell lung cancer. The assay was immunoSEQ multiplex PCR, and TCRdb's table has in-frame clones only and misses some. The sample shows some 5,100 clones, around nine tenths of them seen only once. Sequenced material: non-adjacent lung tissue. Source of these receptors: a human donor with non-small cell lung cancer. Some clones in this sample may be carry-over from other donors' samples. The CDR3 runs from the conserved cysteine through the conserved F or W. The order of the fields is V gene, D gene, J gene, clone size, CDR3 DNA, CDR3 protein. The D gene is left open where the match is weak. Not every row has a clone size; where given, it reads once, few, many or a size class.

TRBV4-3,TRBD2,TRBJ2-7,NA,TGCGCCAGCAGCCTTTCCGGGACTAGCAACTACGAGCAGTACTTC,CASSLSGTSNYEQYF
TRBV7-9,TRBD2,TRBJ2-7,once,TGTGCCAGCAGCCCCGGGAGGTTTCTGGGTCTCAGGGACGAGCAGTACTTC,CASSPGRFLGLRDEQYF
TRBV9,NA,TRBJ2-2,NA,TGTGCCAGCAGCGTAGAGGAACTACCTAACACCGGGGAGCTGTTTTTT,CASSVEELPNTGELFF
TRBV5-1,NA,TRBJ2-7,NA,TGCGCCAGCAGCTTGGCGGGAGTGGGGTACGAGCAGTACTTC,CASSLAGVGYEQYF
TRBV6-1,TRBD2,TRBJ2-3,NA,TGTGCCAGCTGGGAGCGGGGCCTAGGGGATACGCAGTATTTT,CASWERGLGDTQYF
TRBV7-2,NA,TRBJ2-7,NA,TGTGCCAGCAGCTTAGTCCGGAGGACCCACTACGAGCAGTACTTC,CASSLVRRTHYEQYF
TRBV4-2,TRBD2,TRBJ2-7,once,TGTGCCAGCAGCCAAGAGGGGACTAACCCTTCCTACGAGCAGTACTTC,CASSQEGTNPSYEQYF
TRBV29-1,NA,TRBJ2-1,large,TGCAGCGTGGAACTGTACAATGAGCAGTTCTTC,CSVELYNEQFF
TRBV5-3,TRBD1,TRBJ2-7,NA,TGTGCCAGAAGCTCGGGACAGGGAAGCTACGAGCAGTACTTC,CARSSGQGSYEQYF
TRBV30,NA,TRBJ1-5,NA,TGTGCCTGGAGTAAAACAGCCATTAATCAGCCCCAGCATTTT,CAWSKTAINQPQHF
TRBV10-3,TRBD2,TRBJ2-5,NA,TGTGCCATCGCGGGTAGCGGGGGGGCCCGGGAGACCCAGTACTTC,CAIAGSGGARETQYF
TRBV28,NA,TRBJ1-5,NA,TGTGCCAGCAGTTTTCTGACACCCCAGCATTTT,CASSFLTPQHF
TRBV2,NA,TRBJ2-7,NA,TGTGCCAGCAGCGTGCCCCTAGAAAACCCCTCCTACGAGCAGTACTTC,CASSVPLENPSYEQYF
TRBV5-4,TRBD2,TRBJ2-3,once,TGTGCCAGCAGCTTGAAAACTAGCGGCACAGATACGCAGTATTTT,CASSLKTSGTDTQYF
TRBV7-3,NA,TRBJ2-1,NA,TGTGCCAGCAGCTTAGACGGGAGCTCCTACAATGAGCAGTTCTTC,CASSLDGSSYNEQFF
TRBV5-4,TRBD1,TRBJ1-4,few,TGTGCCAGCAGCAAAGGGACAGGGGCCGGAACTAATGAAAAACTGTTTTTT,CASSKGTGAGTNEKLFF